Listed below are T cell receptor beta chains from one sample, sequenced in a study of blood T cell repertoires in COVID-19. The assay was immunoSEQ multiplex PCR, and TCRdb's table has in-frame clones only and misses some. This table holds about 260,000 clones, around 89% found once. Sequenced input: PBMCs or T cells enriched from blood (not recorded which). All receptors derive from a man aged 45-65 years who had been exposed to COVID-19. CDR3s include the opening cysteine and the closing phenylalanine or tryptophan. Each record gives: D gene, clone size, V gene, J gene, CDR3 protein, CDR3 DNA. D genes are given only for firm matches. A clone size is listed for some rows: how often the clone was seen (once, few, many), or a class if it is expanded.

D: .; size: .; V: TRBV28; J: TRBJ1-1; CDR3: CASSLPGSMNTEAFF; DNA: TGTGCCAGCAGTTTACCGGGAAGCATGAACACTGAAGCTTTCTTT
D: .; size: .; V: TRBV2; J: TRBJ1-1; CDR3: CASRGDRTTEAFF; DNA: TGTGCCAGCAGGGGAGACAGGACCACTGAAGCTTTCTTT
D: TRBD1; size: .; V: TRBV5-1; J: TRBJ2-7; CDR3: CASSRPGTGSHEQYF; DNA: TGCGCCAGCAGCAGGCCCGGGACAGGTAGCCACGAGCAGTACTTC
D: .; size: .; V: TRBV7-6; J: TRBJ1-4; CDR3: CASSSGDGYEKLFF; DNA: TGTGCCAGCAGCTCAGGGGACGGGTACGAAAAACTGTTTTTT
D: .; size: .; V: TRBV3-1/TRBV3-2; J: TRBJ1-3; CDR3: CASSQRGSRNTIYF; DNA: TGTGCCAGCAGCCAGAGGGGGTCCCGAAACACCATATATTTT
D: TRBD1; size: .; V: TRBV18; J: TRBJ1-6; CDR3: CASSPGTGRNSPLHF; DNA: TGTGCCAGCTCACCCGGGACAGGCCGTAATTCACCCCTCCACTTT
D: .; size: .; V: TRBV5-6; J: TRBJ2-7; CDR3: CASTTNWQGNEQYF; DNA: TGTGCCAGCACGACGAACTGGCAGGGTAACGAGCAGTACTTC
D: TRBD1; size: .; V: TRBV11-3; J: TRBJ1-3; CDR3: CASSPRQGYF; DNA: TGTGCCAGCAGCCCACGACAGGGGTATTTT
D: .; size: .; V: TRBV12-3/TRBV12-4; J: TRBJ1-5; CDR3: CACAGGDNQPQHF; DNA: TGTGCCTGCGCGGGGGGGGACAATCAGCCCCAGCATTTT
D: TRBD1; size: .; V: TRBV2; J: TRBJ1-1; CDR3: CATPRDRGSTEAFF; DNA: TGTGCCACCCCCCGGGACAGGGGGTCCACTGAAGCTTTCTTT
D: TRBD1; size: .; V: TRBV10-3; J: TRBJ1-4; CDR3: CAISGQGVDGKLFF; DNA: TGTGCCATCAGCGGACAGGGGGTTGATGGAAAACTGTTTTTT
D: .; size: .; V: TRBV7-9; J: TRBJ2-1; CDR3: CASSLGQGTYNEQFF; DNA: TGTGCCAGCAGCTTAGGGCAGGGGACCTACAATGAGCAGTTCTTC
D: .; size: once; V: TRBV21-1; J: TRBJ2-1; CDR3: CARTGLAGRHNEQFF; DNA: TGTGCCAGGACGGGACTAGCGGGAAGACACAATGAGCAGTTCTTC
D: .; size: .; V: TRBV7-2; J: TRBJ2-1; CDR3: CASSSPSSYEQFF; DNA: TGTGCCAGCAGCTCTCCTAGCTCGTATGAGCAGTTCTTC
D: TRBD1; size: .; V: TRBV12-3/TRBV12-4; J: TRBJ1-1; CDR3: CASSWWDRGEAFF; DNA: TGTGCCAGCAGTTGGTGGGACAGGGGGGAAGCTTTCTTT
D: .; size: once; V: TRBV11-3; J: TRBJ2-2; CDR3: CASSHGGTNTGELFF; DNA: TGTGCCAGCTCCCACGGAGGGACGAACACCGGGGAGCTGTTTTTT
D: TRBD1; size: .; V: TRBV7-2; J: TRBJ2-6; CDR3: CASSLETRGQEAGANVLTF; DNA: TGTGCCAGCAGCTTAGAAACCAGGGGGCAGGAGGCTGGGGCCAACGTCCTGACTTTC
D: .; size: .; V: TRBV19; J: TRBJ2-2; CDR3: CASSTPTGHNTGELFF; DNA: TGTGCCAGTAGTACCCCAACGGGACACAACACCGGGGAGCTGTTTTTT
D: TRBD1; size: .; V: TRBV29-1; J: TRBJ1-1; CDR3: CSVDRGRGTEAFF; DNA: TGCAGCGTCGACAGGGGGCGGGGCACTGAAGCTTTCTTT
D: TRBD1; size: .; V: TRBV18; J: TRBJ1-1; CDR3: CASSPNWGQGVTEAFF; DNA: TGTGCCAGCTCACCCAACTGGGGACAGGGAGTAACTGAAGCTTTCTTT
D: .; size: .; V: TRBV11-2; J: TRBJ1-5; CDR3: CASSLYGQFNQPQHF; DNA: TGTGCCAGCAGCTTATATGGCCAGTTCAATCAGCCCCAGCATTTT
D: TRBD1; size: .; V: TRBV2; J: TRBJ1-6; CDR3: CASTIRTGGGNSPLHF; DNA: TGTGCCAGCACGATCCGGACAGGGGGTGGTAATTCACCCCTCCACTTT